These 16 T cell receptor beta chains share one sample of origin, sequenced in a study of follicular helper T cells after annual influenza vaccination. Indicated time point: 2013-2014 season, 7 days after vaccination. Sequencing was performed with immunoSEQ multiplex PCR; in TCRdb, only in-frame clones are kept and a portion is missing. The data hold 9,000 to 10,000 clones, with roughly 84% observed a single time. Sequencing was performed on CXCR5- memory CD4+ T cells sorted from blood, taken 7 days after influenza vaccination. Every receptor here comes from an adult who received the influenza vaccine.

The chain links TRBV18 to TRBJ1-2; no definite D call. The germline V gene encodes CDR1 KGHSH and CDR2 LQKENI. V lost 6 bases, J lost 2 bases, and 19 bases lay in between. This CDR3 has 16 amino acids. The CDR3 loop is CASSPRGPPENYGYTF. As DNA, the CDR3 is TGTGCCAGCTCCCCCAGAGGGCCTCCTGAAAACTATGGCTACACCTTC.

The J gene is TRBJ1-1, the V gene TRBV7-9; TRBD1 is a possible D gene (6 bases). Trimming took 4 bases from V and 1 from J, leaving 19 bases between them. This CDR3 region has 17 residues. The germline V gene encodes CDR1 SEHNR and CDR2 FQNEAQ (reference sequence). The CDR3 DNA is TGTGCCAGCAGCTCGACAAGGGACAAACGACAGAACACTGAAGCTTTCTTT. The encoded protein is CASSSTRDKRQNTEAFF.

This clone occurred a few times. CDR3 loop: CASSLVPASSYEQYF. The DNA of the CDR3 is TGCGCCAGCAGCTTGGTGCCAGCGAGCTCCTACGAGCAGTACTTC. V usage is TRBV5-1 and J usage is TRBJ2-7; D gene ambiguous. The CDR3 is made up of 15 amino acids. Between the trimmed V and J ends, which lost 0 bases and 0 bases, there was a span of 10 bases. Germline values: CDR1 SGHRS, CDR2 YFSETQ.

The chain combines TRBV6-6 with TRBJ2-7, with 7 positions matching TRBD2. Losses at the gene ends were 2 bases for V and 2 bases for J; bases not matched to a gene: 6. The CDR3 is made up of 15 amino acids. Germline V gives CDR1 MNHNY, CDR2 SVGAGI (reference sequence). The CDR3 bases are TGTGCCAGCAGTTACCTCGGGGGAGGGCCCTACGAGCAGTACTTC. It yields the protein CASSYLGGGPYEQYF.

The chain has TRBV27 and TRBJ2-7; 9 nucleotides match TRBD1. The V gene end was trimmed by 5 bases and the J gene end by 6 bases; junction bases not matched to a gene: 11. The V gene's germline CDR1 is MNHEY and CDR2 SMNVEV (reference sequence). The CDR3 has 15 residues. Here the CDR3 reads CASSQVRQGGFEQYF. The CDR3 bases are TGTGCCAGCAGTCAAGTTAGACAGGGGGGTTTCGAGCAGTACTTC.

V and J are TRBV30 and TRBJ2-5; 7 nucleotides match TRBD2. V trimming: 1 base; J trimming: 2 bases; junction bases outside the gene matches: 7. The CDR3 covers 15 residues. Germline values: CDR1 GTSNPN, CDR2 SVGIG (reference sequence). CDR3 in amino acids: CAWSGSGKLQETQYF. For the CDR3, the DNA is TGTGCCTGGAGTGGGAGCGGGAAATTGCAAGAGACCCAGTACTTC.

The chain uses TRBV4-3 and TRBJ2-6; D may correspond to TRBD1 or TRBD2 (5 bases each). The V end was cut by 0 bases, the J end by 0 bases, with 15 bases between. Germline V lookup: CDR1 LGHNA, CDR2 YSLEER. The CDR3 covers 19 residues. CDR3 DNA sequence: TGCGCCAGCAGCCAAGATGGGGACGGCAGCATCTCTGGGGCCAACGTCCTGACTTTC. Translated, it gives CASSQDGDGSISGANVLTF.

V and J are TRBV7-2 and TRBJ1-6; 10 nucleotides agree with TRBD1. Germline trimming cut 0 bases from V and 10 bases from J; bases unmatched to any gene: 9. Germline V gene lookup returns CDR1 SGHTA and CDR2 FQGNSA. The CDR3 extends over 17 amino acids. CDR3 DNA: TGTGCCAGCAGCTTAGCGCCGGGACAGGGGCAAGAATCACCCCTCCACTTT. Encoded protein: CASSLAPGQGQESPLHF. Complete variable domain (other parts from reference TRBV7-2 and TRBJ1-6): GAGVSQSPSNKVTEKGKDVELRCDPISGHTALYWYRQSLGQGLEFLIYFQGNSAPDKSGLPSDRFSAERTGGSVSTLTIQRTQQEDSAVYLCASSLAPGQGQESPLHFGNGTRLTVT.

This clone showed up just once. This chain joins TRBV6-1 and TRBJ1-3; D gene unclear. Trimming removed 2 bases at V and 0 bases at J, with 5 bases between. This CDR3 comprises 14 residues. Germline V gene sequence: CDR1 MNHNS, CDR2 SASEGT. CDR3 amino acids: CASSELASGNTIYF. Here the CDR3 DNA reads TGTGCCAGCAGTGAACTCGCCTCTGGAAACACCATATATTTT.

The genes are TRBV5-1 and TRBJ2-3; 8 bases line up with TRBD1. Germline CDR1 and CDR2: SGHRS and YFSETQ. CDR3 length: 15 amino acids. Losses at the gene ends were 2 bases for V and 2 bases for J; bases not matched to a gene: 4. The CDR3 bases are TGCGCCAGCAGCTTTGGACAGGGAATCACAGATACGCAGTATTTT. Encoded protein: CASSFGQGITDTQYF.

This chain joins TRBV5-1 and TRBJ1-2, with 10 bases matching TRBD1. Unmatched junction bases numbered 8, after V lost 4 bases and J lost 5 bases. This CDR3 contains 15 residues. The germline gives CDR1 SGHRS, CDR2 YFSETQ. CDR3 sequence: CASSKAGTGEYGYTF. CDR3 coding DNA: TGCGCCAGCAGCAAGGCCGGGACAGGGGAGTATGGCTACACCTTC. Full variable domain (remainder filled in from reference TRBV5-1 and TRBJ1-2): KAGVTQTPRYLIKTRGQQVTLSCSPISGHRSVSWYQQTPGQGLQFLFEYFSETQRNKGNFPGRFSGRQFSNSRSEMNVSTLELGDSALYLCASSKAGTGEYGYTFGSGTRLTVV.

This sequence joins TRBV6-5 and TRBJ2-5; the D gene is possibly TRBD2 (5 bases). The CDR3 is 11 residues long. V lost 7 bases and J 6 bases, leaving 9 bases between the germline ends. The germline CDR1 and CDR2 sequences are MNHEY and SVGAGI. For the CDR3, the DNA is TGTGCCAGCACAAGGGAGCAGACCCAGTACTTC. Encoded protein: CASTREQTQYF.

CDR3 nucleotide sequence: TGTGCCAGCAGCTTGGGGACAGCTAATGAAAAACTGTTTTTT. It codes for CASSLGTANEKLFF. The chain recombines TRBV5-6 with TRBJ1-4; possible D gene TRBD1, 6 bases. The length of the CDR3 is 14 residues. V was trimmed by 0 bases and J by 3 bases, leaving 6 bases between them. CDR1 SGHDT and CDR2 YYEEEE come from the germline V gene.

The chain recombines TRBV7-2 with TRBJ2-3, with TRBD2 matching over 10 bases. The CDR3 is 15 amino acids. Germline loops: CDR1 SGHTA, CDR2 FQGNSA. V lost 2 bases and J lost 7; bases outside the gene matches: 6. CDR3 sequence: CASSLSSGGPNTQYF. DNA of the CDR3: TGTGCCAGCAGCTTAAGTAGCGGGGGGCCCAATACGCAGTATTTT. Using reference TRBV7-2 and TRBJ2-3 for the parts outside the CDR3, the full variable domain is GAGVSQSPSNKVTEKGKDVELRCDPISGHTALYWYRQSLGQGLEFLIYFQGNSAPDKSGLPSDRFSAERTGGSVSTLTIQRTQQEDSAVYLCASSLSSGGPNTQYFGPGTRLTVL.

The chain couples TRBV19 to TRBJ1-5, with D possibly being TRBD1 (6 bases). The germline gives CDR1 LNHDA, CDR2 SQIVND (reference sequence). There are 13 residues in the CDR3. V was clipped by 5 bases and J by 6 bases, with 11 bases between them. CDR3: CASSSGVGQPQHF. The CDR3, as DNA: TGTGCCAGTAGTTCAGGGGTGGGTCAGCCCCAGCATTTT.

This clone was seen just once. The rearrangement uses TRBV4-1 and TRBJ1-5; D not certain. Trimming left V 0 bases short and J 5 bases short, with 5 bases between. CDR1 is MGHRA, CDR2 YSYEKL, per germline. This CDR3 contains 13 residues. CDR3 sequence: CASSQDIHQPQHF. In DNA, the CDR3 is TGCGCCAGCAGCCAAGACATTCATCAGCCCCAGCATTTT.